This TCR beta chain was documented in a study of shared clonotypes between healthy human individuals. Points from the study as a whole: Larger estimated richness was generally recorded for naive subsets relative to memory subsets.

To note about this clone: The antigen is not known. Other DNA variants within this sample encode the same CDR3.

V was pared by 1 base and J by 4 bases, with 10 bases between. This CDR3 is 14 amino acids long. CDR1 MNHNS and CDR2 SASEGT come from the germline V gene. HIV-negative, healthy adults without recent acute infections or vaccinations were the donors. TCRdb's copy holds only in-frame clones and misses some; the assay was immunoSEQ multiplex PCR. The sample lists fewer than 1.4 million clones, around three quarters occurring once. The sequence came from a man aged 18 to 29 in good health. Some clones in this sample may be carry-over from other donors' samples. Material for sequencing was memory CD4+ T cells from PBMCs. Subset indicated: CD45RA-negative fraction. The chain links TRBV6-1 to TRBJ2-5; maybe TRBD2 (5 bases). CDR3 sequence: CASSEGGLGETQYF. In DNA form, the CDR3 reads TGTGCCAGCAGTGAAGGAGGGTTAGGAGAGACCCAGTACTTC.